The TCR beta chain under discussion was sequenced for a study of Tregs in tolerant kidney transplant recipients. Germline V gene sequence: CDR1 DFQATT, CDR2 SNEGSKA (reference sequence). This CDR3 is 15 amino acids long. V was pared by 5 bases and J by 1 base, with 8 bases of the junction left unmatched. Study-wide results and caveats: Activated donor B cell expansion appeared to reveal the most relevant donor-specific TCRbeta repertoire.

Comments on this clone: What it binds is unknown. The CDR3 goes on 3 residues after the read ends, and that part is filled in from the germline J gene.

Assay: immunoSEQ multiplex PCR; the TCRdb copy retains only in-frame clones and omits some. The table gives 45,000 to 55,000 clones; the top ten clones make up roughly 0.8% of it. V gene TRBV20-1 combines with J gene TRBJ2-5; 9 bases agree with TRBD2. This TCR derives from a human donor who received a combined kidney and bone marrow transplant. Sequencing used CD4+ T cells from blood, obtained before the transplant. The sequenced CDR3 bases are TGCAGTGCTTTAGCGGGAGTCCTGCCCCAAGAGACC. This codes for CSALAGVLPQET. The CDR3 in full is CSALAGVLPQETQYF.